Listed below are T cell receptor beta chains from one sample, sequenced in a study of T cell responses to AZD1222 COVID-19 vaccine. Clones were read by immunoSEQ multiplex PCR, and TCRdb kept only the in-frame ones, dropping some. The repertoire holds over 90,000 clones, with over 80% as singletons. Source: peripheral blood, taken on day 0 of AZD1222 vaccination. Receptor source: an adult in good health. CDR3s leave out the opening cysteine and the closing phenylalanine or tryptophan. The D gene is left open where the match is weak.

D gene	V gene	J gene	CDR3 protein
TRBD1	TRBV27	TRBJ1-1	ASSLNTGGGEAF
.	TRBV18	TRBJ2-7	ASSPKQGGDYEQY
TRBD2	TRBV5-5	TRBJ2-1	ASSLVSGSFGNEQF
.	TRBV11-2	TRBJ1-1	ASSSGFGPNTEAF
.	TRBV19	TRBJ2-3	ASSIILGGDTDTQY
.	TRBV29-1	TRBJ1-1	SAQDTGGTEAF
.	TRBV2	TRBJ1-1	ASSEGVLNTEAF
.	TRBV6-1	TRBJ1-4	ASSEAPGGTYEKLF
.	TRBV7-2	TRBJ2-6	ASSPPGVHSGANVLT
TRBD2	TRBV10-2	TRBJ2-5	ASSKTGTSGQETQY
TRBD1	TRBV7-9	TRBJ1-1	ASSLGDRGKSAAF
.	TRBV3-1/TRBV3-2	TRBJ1-1	ASSQDVKAEAF
TRBD2	TRBV7-2	TRBJ2-1	ASSLTSGNYNEQF
TRBD1	TRBV30	TRBJ2-7	AWNKRTGAGEQY
.	TRBV6-5	TRBJ1-5	ATETGSGQPQH
.	TRBV7-2	TRBJ2-2	ASSLAHGSANTGELF
.	TRBV24-1	TRBJ1-1	ATSDSGTSAF
.	TRBV25-1	TRBJ1-2	ASSEYSEVAGYT
.	TRBV12-5	TRBJ2-2	ASGFLSGAGELF
.	TRBV18	TRBJ1-1	ASSPVRARTETF
TRBD2	TRBV5-1	TRBJ2-5	ASSLSSGGQETQY
TRBD1	TRBV2	TRBJ1-2	ASRGTADSGYT
.	TRBV30	TRBJ1-5	AWSKVLGGQPQH
TRBD1	TRBV6-5	TRBJ2-7	ATQFTGVSEQY
.	TRBV11-2	TRBJ1-2	ASSLGAGTGGYT
.	TRBV7-2	TRBJ1-2	ASSRLSLEGYGYT
TRBD1	TRBV18	TRBJ1-2	ASSPQQGANYGYT
.	TRBV18	TRBJ2-1	ASSTNGGTEQF
.	TRBV7-6	TRBJ2-3	ASSSQVLGADTQY
.	TRBV5-1	TRBJ2-5	ASSLDFMTGQETQY
.	TRBV19	TRBJ1-1	ASSMSLNTEAF
TRBD2	TRBV7-9	TRBJ2-7	ASSSLRGGGEQY
.	TRBV4-3	TRBJ2-3	ASSLQGLGGTDTQY
TRBD2	TRBV11-2	TRBJ2-5	ASRPGLAGGETQY
TRBD2	TRBV5-1	TRBJ2-5	ASSSGLAGGIHRETQY
TRBD1	TRBV24-1	TRBJ2-3	ATSDFRDRDTDTQY
.	TRBV7-6	TRBJ2-7	ASGNLAYEQY
TRBD1	TRBV3-1/TRBV3-2	TRBJ1-5	ASSLGQGNQPQH
.	TRBV6-5	TRBJ2-5	ASSYALGGRETQY
.	TRBV7-9	TRBJ1-2	ASRRTEGGYT
.	TRBV7-9	TRBJ1-3	ASSLDQGFGNTIY
.	TRBV18	TRBJ1-3	ASSRGSPSGNTIY
TRBD2	TRBV5-1	TRBJ2-7	ASSSGLAYEQY
.	TRBV15	TRBJ2-6	ATSRGGRTGANVLT
.	TRBV25-1	TRBJ1-1	ASRRTENTEAF
.	TRBV19	TRBJ2-7	ASSRSGSFTYEQY
TRBD1	TRBV6-5	TRBJ2-7	ASSPAGGGDEQY
TRBD2	TRBV4-3	TRBJ2-5	ASSEGYGGGFQETQY
.	TRBV6-5	TRBJ1-4	ASTRQVNEKLF
TRBD1	TRBV2	TRBJ2-7	ASRGDSSEQY
.	TRBV7-9	TRBJ1-2	ASSPAGEVYGYT
TRBD1	TRBV6-4	TRBJ1-2	ASSLDRGSGGYT
.	TRBV10-3	TRBJ2-2	AITRDPTGELF
.	TRBV19	TRBJ1-1	ASSVRTFEAF
TRBD1	TRBV19	TRBJ1-1	ASRVWAQGGYEAF
.	TRBV24-1	TRBJ2-1	ATSEGASNEQF
TRBD1	TRBV30	TRBJ2-1	AWSVRDRNNEQF
.	TRBV19	TRBJ2-5	ASSNRTRVLQETQY
.	TRBV15	TRBJ2-3	ATSRDPADTQY